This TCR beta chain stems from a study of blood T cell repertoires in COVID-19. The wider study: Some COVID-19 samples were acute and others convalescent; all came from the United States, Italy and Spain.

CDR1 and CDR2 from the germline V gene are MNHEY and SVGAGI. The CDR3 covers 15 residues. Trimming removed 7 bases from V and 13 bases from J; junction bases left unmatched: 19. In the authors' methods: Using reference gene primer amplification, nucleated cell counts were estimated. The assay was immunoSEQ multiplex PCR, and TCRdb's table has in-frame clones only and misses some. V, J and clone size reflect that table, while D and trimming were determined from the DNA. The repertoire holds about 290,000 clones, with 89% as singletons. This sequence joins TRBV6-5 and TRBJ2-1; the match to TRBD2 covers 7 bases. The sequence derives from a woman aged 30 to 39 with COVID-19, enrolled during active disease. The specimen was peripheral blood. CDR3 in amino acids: CASTPRGVPTGVQFF. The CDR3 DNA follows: TGTGCCAGCACCCCCCGGGGGGTTCCGACCGGGGTTCAGTTCTTC.